Below are 18 T cell receptor beta chains sequenced from a single sample in a study of tissue T cells after allogeneic stem cell transplantation. The method was immunoSEQ multiplex PCR; TCRdb's version includes in-frame clones alone and lacks a portion of them. The data contain under 9,000 clones, approximately 34% of them seen just once; the ten biggest clones take up around 3%. Time point: mouse harvest day 14 after allogeneic transplant. Mouse grafts combined 10^7 T-cell-depleted bone marrow cells with 10^6 splenic CD5+ T cells. Sequenced: skin. Receptors originate from a female BALB/c mouse given C57BL/6 T cells with graft-versus-host disease after an allogeneic hematopoietic cell transplant.

The table lists this clone with a few counts. Genes here carry mouse names. The read halts 1 residue ahead of the CDR3 end, with the missing end drawn from the germline J gene. This sequence joins TRBV26 and TRBJ1-1; TRBD1 matches 7 bases. After removal of 4 bases from V and 3 bases from J, the junction contained 2 bases not matched to a gene. This CDR3 spans 13 amino acids. Germline V gene lookup returns CDR1 KGHPV and CDR2 FQNQEV (reference sequence). The CDR3: CASSPTGYTEVFF. Partial CDR3 DNA: TGTGCCAGCAGTCCGACAGGGTACACAGAAGTCTTC.

Remarks on this clone: Gene and germline names: mouse. The read ends 1 residue before the CDR3 terminus; that terminus is restored from the germline J gene. The rearrangement links TRBV26 to TRBJ2-7; D is uncertain. CDR1 and CDR2 (germline): KGHPV, FQNQEV (reference sequence). The CDR3 runs 11 residues. V dropped 2 bases and J dropped 5 bases, with 4 bases sitting between them. This CDR3 is CASSLIHEQYF. Partial CDR3 DNA: TGTGCCAGCAGTCTGATACATGAACAGTAC.

Notes on this clone: Mouse gene names and germline throughout. The read is 1 residue too short to cover the CDR3 end, so that end is filled in from the germline J gene. This chain uses TRBV16 with TRBJ1-3, with D possibly being TRBD1 (6 bases). Trimming took off 5 bases at V and 0 bases at J, with 14 bases between the two ends. The CDR3 has 16 amino acids. In germline, CDR1 is SGHSA, CDR2 FRNQAP. CDR3: CASSPKDRSSGNTLYF. CDR3 DNA, as far as it was read: TGTGCAAGCAGCCCTAAGGACAGATCTTCTGGAAATACGCTCTAT.

Remarks on this clone: The listed genes are named as in mouse. The read gets to within 1 residue of the CDR3 end, and the germline J gene fills in the rest. J is TRBJ2-7 and V is TRBV3, with TRBD2 identical over 11 bases. The germline CDR1 and CDR2 sequences are SNHLY and FYNGKV (reference sequence). J was trimmed by 9 bases and V by 5 bases; bases with no gene match: 9. This CDR3 has 14 residues. The CDR3 protein is CASSRTGGTGGQYF. The sequenced part of the CDR3 DNA is TGTGCCAGCAGCCGGACTGGGGGGACGGGGGGACAGTAC.

Worth noting for this clone: Genes and germline come from the mouse. The DNA ends 1 residue before the CDR3 does, and the rest of the CDR3 is filled in from the germline J gene. The chain uses TRBV26 and TRBJ2-4; D is unclear. The CDR3 extends over 14 amino acids. The V gene's germline CDR1 is KGHPV and CDR2 FQNQEV (reference sequence). V shed 6 bases and J shed 3 bases, with 13 bases lying between them. The CDR3: CASRRHPVQNTLYF. CDR3 DNA (partial): TGTGCCAGCAGAAGACATCCGGTCCAAAACACCTTGTAC.

This clone is labeled medium-sized. The germline and genes are mouse ones. The read ends 1 residue early relative to the CDR3; the germline J gene fills the gap. The chain couples TRBV20 to TRBJ2-2; no firm D call. The CDR3 extends over 14 amino acids. Germline CDR1 and CDR2: GFQATS and STVNSAI. The ends were cut back, 1 base at V and 0 bases at J, with 6 bases in the middle. The CDR3 DNA, read in part, is TGTGGTGCTAGGGTTCGGACAAACACCGGGCAGCTCTAC. Amino acid sequence: CGARVRTNTGQLY. The whole CDR3 protein reads CGARVRTNTGQLYF.

Worth noting for this clone: The junction departs from germline at one end; a sequencing error may be responsible. Germline and genes: mouse. With the read ending 1 residue before the CDR3 end, the germline J gene is used to fill in that end. The gene calls are TRBV12-2 and TRBJ2-3; perhaps TRBD1 as D (6 bases). The CDR3 has 13 amino acids. Germline assignment: CDR1 SGHLS and CDR2 HYDKME. CDR3 sequence: CASSPQGAETLYF. The CDR3 DNA, read in part, is TGTGCCAGCTCTCCACAGGGTGCGGAAACGCTGTAT.

To note about this clone: The gene names here belong to mouse. The read terminates 1 residue ahead of where the CDR3 ends, so the germline J gene completes it. V usage is TRBV13-2 and J usage is TRBJ2-7, with TRBD1 identical over 11 bases. Losses at the gene ends were 4 bases for V and 6 bases for J; bases not matched to a gene: 3. The length of the CDR3 is 13 residues. The V gene's germline CDR1 is NNHNN and CDR2 SYGAGS (reference sequence). The CDR3 sequence is CASGWDRGGEQYF. Incomplete CDR3 DNA: TGTGCCAGCGGTTGGGACAGGGGGGGTGAACAGTAC.

A remark on this clone: Gene names are the mouse ones. The CDR3 goes on 1 residue after the read ends, and that part is filled in from the germline J gene. The chain employs TRBV16 and TRBJ2-5; tentatively, D is TRBD2 (6 bases). This CDR3 has 14 residues. Between the trimmed V and J ends, which lost 0 bases and 5 bases, there was a span of 9 bases. Germline loops: CDR1 SGHSA, CDR2 FRNQAP. The part of the CDR3 DNA that was read is TGTGCAAGCAGCTTAGATGGGGGAAGAGACACCCAGTAC. Translating gives CASSLDGGRDTQY. The full CDR3 protein reads CASSLDGGRDTQYF.

This clone came up a few times. Gene labels here are mouse ones. The part of the CDR3 DNA that was read is TGTGCAAGCAGCCAGGAGGGGGAGTCCTATGAACAGTAC. Protein product: CASSQEGESYEQY. The whole CDR3 is CASSQEGESYEQYF. V gene TRBV16 combines with J gene TRBJ2-7, with TRBD1 as a possible D gene (6 bases). The read ends 1 residue shy of where the CDR3 ends; the end is completed using the germline J gene. Between the trimmed V and J ends, which lost 5 bases and 1 base, there was a span of 12 bases. Per the germline V gene, CDR1 is SGHSA and CDR2 is FRNQAP. This CDR3 spans 14 amino acids.

This clone was observed a handful of times. Germline and genes here are mouse. The read finishes 1 residue shy of the CDR3 end, and the germline J gene is used to complete it. This sequence joins TRBV5 and TRBJ2-3; TRBD2 matches 10 bases. The junction had 2 bases not matched to a gene; V was cut back by 4 bases and J by 1 base. Germline CDR1 reads LGHNA; CDR2 reads YNLKQL (reference sequence). CDR3 length: 15 residues. CDR3 DNA, as far as it was read: TGTGCCAGCAGCCTCGGACTGGGGGGTGCAGAAACGCTGTAT. Translation gives CASSLGLGGAETLY. The complete CDR3 protein is CASSLGLGGAETLYF.

This clone is deemed medium-sized. Mouse gene names apply. Read sequence stops 1 residue before the CDR3 end, and the germline J gene provides the missing end. The chain joins TRBV26 to TRBJ1-3, with 11 nucleotides matching TRBD1. Losses at the gene ends were 6 bases for V and 2 bases for J; bases not matched to a gene: 0. Germline assignment: CDR1 KGHPV and CDR2 FQNQEV (reference sequence). The CDR3 consists of 14 residues. CDR3 DNA, as far as it was read: TGTGCCAGCAGGGACAGGGGGCCTGGAAATACGCTCTAT. This codes for CASRDRGPGNTLY. The whole CDR3 sequence reads CASRDRGPGNTLYF.

There are a few counts of this clone. Germline and genes here are mouse. The read stops 1 residue short of the end of the CDR3; the missing end is completed from the germline J gene. This chain joins TRBV23 and TRBJ1-3; the tabulated D call, TRBD1, remains unverified against the DNA. The CDR3 totals 16 residues. The V gene's germline CDR1 is KGHTA and CDR2 FQNQQP. This chain's CDR3 is CSSSQSTGGFGNTLYF. The CDR3 DNA, read in part, is TGCTCCAGCAGTCAATCGACAGGGGGCTTTGGAAATACGCTCTAT.

Remarks on this clone: Mouse germline and gene names are used. The sequenced fragment ends 1 residue before the CDR3 boundary, so the rest is inferred from the germline J gene. V usage is TRBV23 and J usage is TRBJ1-1; the table's D call of TRBD1 was not tested on the DNA. The CDR3 contains 14 residues. Germline CDR1 reads KGHTA; CDR2 reads FQNQQP. The CDR3 reads CSSSQFRGDTEVFF. The part of the CDR3 DNA that was read is TGCTCCAGCAGTCAATTCAGGGGAGACACAGAAGTCTTC. The variable domain in full, completed from reference TRBV23 and TRBJ1-1, reads DAAVTQKPRYLIKMKGQEAEMKCIPEKGHTAVFWYQQKQSKELKFLIYFQNQQPLDQIDMVKERFSAVCPSSSLCSLGIRTCEAEDSALYLCSSSQFRGDTEVFFGKGTRLTVV.

This clone was observed a few times. Each gene name is a mouse one. The CDR3 loop is CASSEYYEQYF. CDR3 DNA (partial): TGTGCCAGCAGTGAATACTATGAACAGTAC. The chain recombines TRBV19 with TRBJ2-7; D gene uncertain. The DNA ends 1 residue before the CDR3 does, and the rest of the CDR3 is filled in from the germline J gene. In germline, CDR1 is FNHDT, CDR2 SITEND (reference sequence). V lost 4 bases and J lost 3, with 5 bases in between. This CDR3 comprises 11 residues.

As for this clone: Mouse germline and gene names are used. The CDR3 sequence: CASSLDWGGAETLYF. Partial CDR3 DNA: TGTGCCAGCAGCCTAGACTGGGGGGGCGCAGAAACGCTGTAT. V gene TRBV3 combines with J gene TRBJ2-3; TRBD2 agrees at 12 bases. Read coverage stops 1 residue before the CDR3 terminus; the germline J gene supplies the remainder. Germline V CDR1 and CDR2: SNHLY, FYNGKV (reference sequence). V lost 5 bases and J lost 3; bases outside the gene matches: 3. The length of the CDR3 is 15 residues.

This clone was observed a handful of times. Gene names and germline match the mouse. The DNA ends 1 residue before the CDR3 does, and the rest of the CDR3 is filled in from the germline J gene. V and J are TRBV2 and TRBJ1-2; 8 bases align to TRBD1. The germline V gene encodes CDR1 LGHNA and CDR2 YSYQKL. This CDR3 region has 15 residues. With V trimmed by 0 bases and J by 3 bases, 3 bases remained unmatched. CDR3 amino acids: CASSQERQGHSDYTF. The sequenced CDR3 bases are TGTGCCAGCAGCCAAGAAAGACAGGGGCACTCCGACTACACC.

This clone was seen a few times. The genes and germline here are from mouse. Partial CDR3 DNA: TGTGCCAGCAGTCTGTCGCGGGGGGCGAGGGACACCCAGTAC. Protein sequence: CASSLSRGARDTQY. The full CDR3 protein is CASSLSRGARDTQYF. The V call is TRBV26, the J call TRBJ2-5; weak D call: TRBD2 (7 bases). Coverage ceases 1 residue before the CDR3 finishes, and the germline J gene fills in the end. The length of the CDR3 is 15 residues. Between the trimmed V and J ends, which lost 0 bases and 6 bases, there was a span of 13 bases. CDR1 and CDR2 (germline): KGHPV, FQNQEV (reference sequence).